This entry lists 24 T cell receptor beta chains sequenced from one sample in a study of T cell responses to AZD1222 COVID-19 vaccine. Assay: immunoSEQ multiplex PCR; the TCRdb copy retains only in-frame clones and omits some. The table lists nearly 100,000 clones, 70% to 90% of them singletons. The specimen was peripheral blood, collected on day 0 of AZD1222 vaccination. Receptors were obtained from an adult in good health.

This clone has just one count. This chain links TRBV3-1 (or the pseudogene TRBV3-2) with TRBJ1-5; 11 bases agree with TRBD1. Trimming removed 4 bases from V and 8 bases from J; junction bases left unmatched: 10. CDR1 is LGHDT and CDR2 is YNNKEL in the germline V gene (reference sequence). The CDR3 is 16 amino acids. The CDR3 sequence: CASSRGQGEGSKPQHF. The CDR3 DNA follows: TGTGCCAGCAGCCGGGGACAGGGGGAAGGGAGTAAGCCCCAGCATTTT.

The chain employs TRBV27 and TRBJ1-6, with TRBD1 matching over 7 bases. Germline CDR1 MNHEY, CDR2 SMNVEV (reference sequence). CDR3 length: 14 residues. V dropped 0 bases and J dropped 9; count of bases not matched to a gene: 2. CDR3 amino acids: CASSLSGGASPLHF. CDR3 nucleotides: TGTGCCAGCAGTTTATCAGGGGGCGCTTCACCCCTCCACTTT.

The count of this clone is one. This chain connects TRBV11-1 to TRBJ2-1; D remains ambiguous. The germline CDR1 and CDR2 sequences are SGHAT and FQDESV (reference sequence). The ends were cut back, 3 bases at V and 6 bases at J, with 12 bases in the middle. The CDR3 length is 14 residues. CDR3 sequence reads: CASSFGIEFNEQFF. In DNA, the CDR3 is TGTGCCAGCAGCTTTGGGATAGAGTTCAATGAGCAGTTCTTC.

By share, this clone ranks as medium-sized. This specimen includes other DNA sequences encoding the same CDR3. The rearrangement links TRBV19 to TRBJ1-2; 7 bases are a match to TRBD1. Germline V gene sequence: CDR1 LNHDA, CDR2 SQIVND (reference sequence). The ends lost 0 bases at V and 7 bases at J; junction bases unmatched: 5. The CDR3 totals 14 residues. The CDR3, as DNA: TGTGCCAGTAGTATAGATCGACAGGGAGGTGGCTACACCTTC. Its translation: CASSIDRQGGGYTF.

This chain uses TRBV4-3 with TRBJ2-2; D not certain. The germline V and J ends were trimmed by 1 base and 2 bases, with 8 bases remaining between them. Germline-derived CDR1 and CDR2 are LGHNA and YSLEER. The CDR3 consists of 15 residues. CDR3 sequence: CASSQGQINTGELFF. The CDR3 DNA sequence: TGCGCCAGCAGCCAAGGACAAATAAACACCGGGGAGCTGTTTTTT.

The CDR3 DNA reads as TGTGCCAGCAGTGGAACGGACTTTAATTATGGCTACACCTTC. Translation: CASSGTDFNYGYTF. V and J are TRBV2 and TRBJ1-2; no clear D. Germline V gene data show CDR1 as SNHLY and CDR2 as FYNNEI. The CDR3 is made up of 14 amino acids. Trimming removed 4 bases at V and 5 bases at J, with 14 bases between. The complete variable domain, with remaining parts taken from reference TRBV2 and TRBJ1-2, reads EPEVTQTPSHQVTQMGQEVILRCVPISNHLYFYWYRQILGQKVEFLVSFYNNEISEKSEIFDDQFSVERPDGSNFTLKIRSTKLEDSAMYFCASSGTDFNYGYTFGSGTRLTVV.

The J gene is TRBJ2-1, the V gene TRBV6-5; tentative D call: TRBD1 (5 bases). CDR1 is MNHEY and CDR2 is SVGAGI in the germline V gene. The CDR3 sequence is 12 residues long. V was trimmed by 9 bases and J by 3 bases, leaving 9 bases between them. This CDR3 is CASSDSYNEQFF. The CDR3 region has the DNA TGTGCCAGTTCCGACAGCTACAATGAGCAGTTCTTC.

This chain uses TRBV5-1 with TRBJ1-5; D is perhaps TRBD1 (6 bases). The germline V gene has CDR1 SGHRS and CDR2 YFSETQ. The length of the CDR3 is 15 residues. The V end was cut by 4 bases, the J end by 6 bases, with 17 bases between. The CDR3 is CASSADGGPTQPQHF. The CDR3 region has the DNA TGCGCCAGCAGCGCCGATGGGGGGCCGACTCAGCCCCAGCATTTT.

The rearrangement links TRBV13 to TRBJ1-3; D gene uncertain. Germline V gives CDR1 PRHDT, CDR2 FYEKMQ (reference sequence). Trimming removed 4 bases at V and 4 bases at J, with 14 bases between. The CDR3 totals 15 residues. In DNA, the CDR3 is TGTGCCAGCAGCTCCGAAAGAAGGATGGGAAACACCATATATTTT. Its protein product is CASSSERRMGNTIYF. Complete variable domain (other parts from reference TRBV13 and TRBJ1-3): AAGVIQSPRHLIKEKRETATLKCYPIPRHDTVYWYQQGPGQDPQFLISFYEKMQSDKGSIPDRFSAQQFSDYHSELNMSSLELGDSALYFCASSSERRMGNTIYFGEGSWLTVV.

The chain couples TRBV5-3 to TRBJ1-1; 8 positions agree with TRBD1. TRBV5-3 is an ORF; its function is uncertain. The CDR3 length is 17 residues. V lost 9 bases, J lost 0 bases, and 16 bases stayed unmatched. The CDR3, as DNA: TGTGCCATCGAAAGGGCCGGGACAGGCCTGATGAACACTGAAGCTTTCTTT. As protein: CAIERAGTGLMNTEAFF.

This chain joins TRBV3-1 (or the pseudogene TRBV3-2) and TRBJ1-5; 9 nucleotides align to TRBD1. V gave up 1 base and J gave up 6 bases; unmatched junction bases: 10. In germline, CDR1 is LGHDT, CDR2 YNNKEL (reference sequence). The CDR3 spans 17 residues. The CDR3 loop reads CASSQGVGTGRTQPQHF. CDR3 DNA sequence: TGTGCCAGCAGCCAAGGCGTAGGGACAGGGAGGACTCAGCCCCAGCATTTT.

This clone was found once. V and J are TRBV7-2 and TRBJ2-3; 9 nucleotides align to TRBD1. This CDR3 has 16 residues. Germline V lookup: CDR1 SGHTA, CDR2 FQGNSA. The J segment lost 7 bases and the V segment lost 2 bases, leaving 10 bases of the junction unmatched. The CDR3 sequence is CASSLLRTGVFNTQYF. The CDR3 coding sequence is TGTGCCAGCAGCTTACTTCGGACAGGGGTATTCAATACGCAGTATTTT.

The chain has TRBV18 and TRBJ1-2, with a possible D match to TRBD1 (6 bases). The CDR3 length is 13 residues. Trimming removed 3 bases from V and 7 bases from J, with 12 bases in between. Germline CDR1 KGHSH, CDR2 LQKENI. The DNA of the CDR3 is TGTGCCAGCTCACCCAGGGGACCCACTGGCTACACCTTC. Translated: CASSPRGPTGYTF.

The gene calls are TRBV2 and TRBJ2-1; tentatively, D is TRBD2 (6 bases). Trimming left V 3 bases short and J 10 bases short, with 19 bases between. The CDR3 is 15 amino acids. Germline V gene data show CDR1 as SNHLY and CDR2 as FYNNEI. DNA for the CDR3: TGTGCCAGCAGTGATTCAGGGACTGGCAGTAGCGAGCAGTTCTTC. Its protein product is CASSDSGTGSSEQFF.

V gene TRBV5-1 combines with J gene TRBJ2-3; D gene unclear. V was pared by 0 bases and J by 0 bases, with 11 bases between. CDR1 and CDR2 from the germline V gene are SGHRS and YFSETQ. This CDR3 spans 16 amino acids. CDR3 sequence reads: CASSLEASPSTDTQYF. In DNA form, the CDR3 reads TGCGCCAGCAGCTTGGAGGCAAGCCCTAGCACAGATACGCAGTATTTT. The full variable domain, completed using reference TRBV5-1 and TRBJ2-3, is KAGVTQTPRYLIKTRGQQVTLSCSPISGHRSVSWYQQTPGQGLQFLFEYFSETQRNKGNFPGRFSGRQFSNSRSEMNVSTLELGDSALYLCASSLEASPSTDTQYFGPGTRLTVL.

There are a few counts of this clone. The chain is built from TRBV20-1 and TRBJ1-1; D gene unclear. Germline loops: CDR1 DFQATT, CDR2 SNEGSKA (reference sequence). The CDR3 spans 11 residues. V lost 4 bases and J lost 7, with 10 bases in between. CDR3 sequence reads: CSAIPSGEAFF. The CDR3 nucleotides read TGCAGTGCTATACCATCAGGTGAAGCTTTCTTT.

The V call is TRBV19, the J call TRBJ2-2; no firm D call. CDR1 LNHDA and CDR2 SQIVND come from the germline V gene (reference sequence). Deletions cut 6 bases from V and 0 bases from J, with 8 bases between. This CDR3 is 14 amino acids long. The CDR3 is CASRDTANTGELFF. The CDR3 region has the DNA TGTGCCAGTAGAGACACCGCGAACACCGGGGAGCTGTTTTTT.

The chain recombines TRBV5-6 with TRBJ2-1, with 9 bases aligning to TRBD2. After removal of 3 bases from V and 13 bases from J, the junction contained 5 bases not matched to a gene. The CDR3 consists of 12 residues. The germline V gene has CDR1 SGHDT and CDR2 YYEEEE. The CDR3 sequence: CASSSGLAKQFF. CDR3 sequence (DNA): TGTGCCAGCAGCTCCGGACTAGCGAAACAGTTCTTC.

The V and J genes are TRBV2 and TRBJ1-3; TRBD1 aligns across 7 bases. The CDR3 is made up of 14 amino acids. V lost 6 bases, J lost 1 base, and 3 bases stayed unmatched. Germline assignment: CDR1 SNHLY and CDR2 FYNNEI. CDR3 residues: CASRPRGSGNTIYF. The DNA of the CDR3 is TGTGCCAGCAGACCCAGGGGGTCTGGAAACACCATATATTTT. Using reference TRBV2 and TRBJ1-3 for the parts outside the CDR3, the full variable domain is EPEVTQTPSHQVTQMGQEVILRCVPISNHLYFYWYRQILGQKVEFLVSFYNNEISEKSEIFDDQFSVERPDGSNFTLKIRSTKLEDSAMYFCASRPRGSGNTIYFGEGSWLTVV.

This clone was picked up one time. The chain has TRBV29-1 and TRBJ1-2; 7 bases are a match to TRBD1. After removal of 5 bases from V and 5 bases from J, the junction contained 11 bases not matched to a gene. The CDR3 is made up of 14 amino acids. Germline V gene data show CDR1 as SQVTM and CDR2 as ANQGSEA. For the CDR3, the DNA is TGCAGCGTTAGTGCGTCGGGGACAGTTTATGGCTACACCTTC. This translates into CSVSASGTVYGYTF. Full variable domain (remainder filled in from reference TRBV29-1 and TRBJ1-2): SAVISQKPSRDICQRGTSLTIQCQVDSQVTMMFWYRQQPGQSLTLIATANQGSEATYESGFVIDKFPISRPNLTFSTLTVSNMSPEDSSIYLCSVSASGTVYGYTFGSGTRLTVV.

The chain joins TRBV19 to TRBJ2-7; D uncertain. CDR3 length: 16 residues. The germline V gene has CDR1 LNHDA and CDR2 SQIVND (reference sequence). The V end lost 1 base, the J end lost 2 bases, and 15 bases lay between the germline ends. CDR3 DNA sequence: TGTGCCAGTAGTATAGCTCACTCAACGCCCGCCTACGAGCAGTACTTC. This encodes CASSIAHSTPAYEQYF.

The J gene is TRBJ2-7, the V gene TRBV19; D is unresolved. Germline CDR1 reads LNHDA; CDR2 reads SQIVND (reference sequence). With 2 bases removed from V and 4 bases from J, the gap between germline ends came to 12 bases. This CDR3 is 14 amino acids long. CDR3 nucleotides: TGTGCCAGTAGTATACCGGACGCACAGTACGAGCAGTACTTC. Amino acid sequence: CASSIPDAQYEQYF.

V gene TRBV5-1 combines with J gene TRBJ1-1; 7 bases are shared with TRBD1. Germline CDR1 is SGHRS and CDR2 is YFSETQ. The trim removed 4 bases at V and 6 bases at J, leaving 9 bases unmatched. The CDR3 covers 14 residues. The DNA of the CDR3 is TGCGCCAGCAGCCCCCGGGACAGACTCTCTGAAGCTTTCTTT. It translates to CASSPRDRLSEAFF.

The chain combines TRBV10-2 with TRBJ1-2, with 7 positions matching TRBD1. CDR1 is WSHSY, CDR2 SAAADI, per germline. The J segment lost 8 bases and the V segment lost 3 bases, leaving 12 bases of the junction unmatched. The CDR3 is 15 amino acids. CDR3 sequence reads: CASSESWQGERGYTF. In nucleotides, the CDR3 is TGCGCCAGCAGTGAAAGTTGGCAGGGGGAACGGGGCTACACCTTC.